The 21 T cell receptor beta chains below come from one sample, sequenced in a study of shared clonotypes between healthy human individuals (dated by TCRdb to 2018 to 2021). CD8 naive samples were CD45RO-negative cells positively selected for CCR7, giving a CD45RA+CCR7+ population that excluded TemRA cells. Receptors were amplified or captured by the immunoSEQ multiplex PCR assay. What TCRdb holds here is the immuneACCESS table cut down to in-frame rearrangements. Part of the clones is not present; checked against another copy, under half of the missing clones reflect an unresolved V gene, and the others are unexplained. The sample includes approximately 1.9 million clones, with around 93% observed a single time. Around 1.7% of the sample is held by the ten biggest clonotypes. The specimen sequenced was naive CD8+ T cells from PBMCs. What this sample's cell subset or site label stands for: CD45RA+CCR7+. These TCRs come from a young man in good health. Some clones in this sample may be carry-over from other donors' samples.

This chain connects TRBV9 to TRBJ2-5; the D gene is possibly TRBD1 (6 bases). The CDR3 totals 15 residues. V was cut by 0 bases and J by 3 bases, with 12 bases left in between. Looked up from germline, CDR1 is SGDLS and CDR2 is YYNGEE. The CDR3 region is CASSVAGTTKETQYF. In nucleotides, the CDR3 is TGTGCCAGCAGCGTAGCTGGGACAACTAAAGAGACCCAGTACTTC.

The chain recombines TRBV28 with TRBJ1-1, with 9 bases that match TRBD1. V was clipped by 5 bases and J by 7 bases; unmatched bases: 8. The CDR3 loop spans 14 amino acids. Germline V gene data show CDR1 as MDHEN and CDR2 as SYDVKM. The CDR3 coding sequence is TGTGCCAGCAGTCTCCCCTGGACAGGGGATGAAGCTTTCTTT. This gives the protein CASSLPWTGDEAFF.

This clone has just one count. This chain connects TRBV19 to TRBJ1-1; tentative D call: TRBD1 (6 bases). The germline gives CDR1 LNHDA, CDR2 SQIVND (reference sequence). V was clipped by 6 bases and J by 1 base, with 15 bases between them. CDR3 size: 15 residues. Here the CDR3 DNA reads TGTGCCAGTAGCAAACCGGGGGCTACGAACACTGAAGCTTTCTTT. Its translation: CASSKPGATNTEAFF.

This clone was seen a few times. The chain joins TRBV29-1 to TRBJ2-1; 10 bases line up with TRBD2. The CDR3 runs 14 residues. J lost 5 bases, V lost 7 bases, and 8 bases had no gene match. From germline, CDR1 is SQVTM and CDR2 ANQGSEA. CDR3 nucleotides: TGCAGCGCTCCTAGCGGGAGTTTCCACAATGAGCAGTTCTTC. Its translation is CSAPSGSFHNEQFF.

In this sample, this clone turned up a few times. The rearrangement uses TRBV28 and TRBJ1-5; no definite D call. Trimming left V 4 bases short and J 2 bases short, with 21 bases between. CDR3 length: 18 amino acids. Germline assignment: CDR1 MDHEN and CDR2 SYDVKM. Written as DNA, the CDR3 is TGTGCCAGCAGTTCCCCCCTCGAGGGCCTGAGGGGCAATCAGCCCCAGCATTTT. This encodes CASSSPLEGLRGNQPQHF.

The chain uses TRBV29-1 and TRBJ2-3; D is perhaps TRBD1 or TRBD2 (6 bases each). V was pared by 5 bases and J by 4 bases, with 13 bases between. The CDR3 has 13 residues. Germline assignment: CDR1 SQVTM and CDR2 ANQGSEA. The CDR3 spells CSVFPGAADTQYF. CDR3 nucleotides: TGCAGCGTTTTCCCGGGGGCGGCAGATACGCAGTATTTT.

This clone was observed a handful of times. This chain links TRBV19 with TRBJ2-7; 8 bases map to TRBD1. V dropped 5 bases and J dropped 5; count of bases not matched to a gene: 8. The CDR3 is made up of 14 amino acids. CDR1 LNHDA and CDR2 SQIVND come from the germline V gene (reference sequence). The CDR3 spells CASSHRTGTHEQYF. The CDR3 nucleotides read TGTGCCAGTAGTCACCGGACAGGGACGCACGAGCAGTACTTC.

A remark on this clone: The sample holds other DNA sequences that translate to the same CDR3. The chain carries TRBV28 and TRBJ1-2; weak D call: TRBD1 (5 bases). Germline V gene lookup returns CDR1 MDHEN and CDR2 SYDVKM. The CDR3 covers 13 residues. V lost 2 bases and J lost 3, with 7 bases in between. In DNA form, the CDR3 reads TGTGCCAGCAGTTTAGTGACAGACTATGGCTACACCTTC. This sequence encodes CASSLVTDYGYTF.

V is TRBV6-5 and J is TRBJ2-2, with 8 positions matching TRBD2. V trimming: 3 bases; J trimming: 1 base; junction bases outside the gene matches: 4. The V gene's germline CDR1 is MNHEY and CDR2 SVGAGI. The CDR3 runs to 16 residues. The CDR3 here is CASSYFSGMNTGELFF. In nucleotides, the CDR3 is TGTGCCAGCAGTTATTTTAGCGGGATGAACACCGGGGAGCTGTTTTTT.

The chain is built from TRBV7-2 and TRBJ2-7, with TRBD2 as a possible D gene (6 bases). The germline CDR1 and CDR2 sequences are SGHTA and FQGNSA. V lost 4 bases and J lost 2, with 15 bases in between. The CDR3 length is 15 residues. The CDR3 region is CASSSGREVTYEQYF. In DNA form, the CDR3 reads TGTGCCAGCAGCTCAGGCAGGGAGGTCACCTACGAGCAGTACTTC.

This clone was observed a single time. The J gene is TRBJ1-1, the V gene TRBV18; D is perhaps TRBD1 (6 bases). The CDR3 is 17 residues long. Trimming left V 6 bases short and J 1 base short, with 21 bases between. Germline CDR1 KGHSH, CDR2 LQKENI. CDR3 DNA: TGTGCCAGCTCCGCGGGGATGCAGGGGAGGAGGAACACTGAAGCTTTCTTT. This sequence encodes CASSAGMQGRRNTEAFF.

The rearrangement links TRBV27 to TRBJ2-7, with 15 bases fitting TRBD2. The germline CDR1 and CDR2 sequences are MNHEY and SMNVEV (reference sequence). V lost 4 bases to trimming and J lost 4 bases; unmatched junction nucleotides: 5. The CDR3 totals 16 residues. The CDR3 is CASSWGLAGGPYEQYF. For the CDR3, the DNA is TGTGCCAGCAGTTGGGGACTAGCGGGGGGACCTTACGAGCAGTACTTC.

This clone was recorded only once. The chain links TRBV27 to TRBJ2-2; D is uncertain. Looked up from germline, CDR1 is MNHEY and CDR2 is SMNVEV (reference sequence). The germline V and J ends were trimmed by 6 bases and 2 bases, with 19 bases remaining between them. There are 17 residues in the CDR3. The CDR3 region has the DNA TGTGCCAGCAGACTCGAAGGAGTAGGGCCAAACACCGGGGAGCTGTTTTTT. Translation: CASRLEGVGPNTGELFF.

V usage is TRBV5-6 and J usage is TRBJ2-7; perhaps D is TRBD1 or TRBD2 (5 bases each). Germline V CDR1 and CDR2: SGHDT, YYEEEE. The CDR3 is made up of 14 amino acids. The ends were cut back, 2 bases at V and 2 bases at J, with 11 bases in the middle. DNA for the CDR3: TGTGCCAGCAGCTTTCGGGACCGCGCCTACGAGCAGTACTTC. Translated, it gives CASSFRDRAYEQYF. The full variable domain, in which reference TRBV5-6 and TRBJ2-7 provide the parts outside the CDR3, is DAGVTQSPTHLIKTRGQQVTLRCSPKSGHDTVSWYQQALGQGPQFIFQYYEEEERQRGNFPDRFSGHQFPNYSSELNVNALLLGDSALYLCASSFRDRAYEQYFGPGTRLTVT.

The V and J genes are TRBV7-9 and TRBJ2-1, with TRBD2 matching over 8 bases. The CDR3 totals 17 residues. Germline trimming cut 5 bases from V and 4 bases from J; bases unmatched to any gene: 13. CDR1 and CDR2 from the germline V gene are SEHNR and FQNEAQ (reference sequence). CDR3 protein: CASSPSGTRVFYNEQFF. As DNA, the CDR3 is TGTGCCAGCAGCCCCTCCGGGACTAGAGTGTTTTACAATGAGCAGTTCTTC.

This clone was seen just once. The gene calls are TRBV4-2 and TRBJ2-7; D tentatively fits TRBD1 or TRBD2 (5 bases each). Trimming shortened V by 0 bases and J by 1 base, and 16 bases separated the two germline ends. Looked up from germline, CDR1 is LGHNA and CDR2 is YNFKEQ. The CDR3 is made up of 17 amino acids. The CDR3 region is CASSQDEVRGPSYEQYF. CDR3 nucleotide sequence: TGTGCCAGCAGCCAAGATGAGGTTCGGGGACCATCCTACGAGCAGTACTTC.

The CDR3 DNA reads as TGTGCCAGCTCCTTACAGGGGATACCTAATGAAAAACTGTTTTTT. Amino acids: CASSLQGIPNEKLFF. The V call is TRBV28, the J call TRBJ1-4; 7 bases map to TRBD1. V gave up 8 bases and J gave up 3 bases; unmatched junction bases: 9. The germline gives CDR1 MDHEN, CDR2 SYDVKM. The CDR3 length is 15 residues.

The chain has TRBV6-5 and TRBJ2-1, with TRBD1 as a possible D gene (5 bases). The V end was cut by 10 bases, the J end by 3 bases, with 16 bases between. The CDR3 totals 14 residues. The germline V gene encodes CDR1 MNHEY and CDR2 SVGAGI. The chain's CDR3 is CAIAPQGVYNEQFF. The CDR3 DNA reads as TGTGCCATAGCCCCACAAGGGGTCTACAATGAGCAGTTCTTC.

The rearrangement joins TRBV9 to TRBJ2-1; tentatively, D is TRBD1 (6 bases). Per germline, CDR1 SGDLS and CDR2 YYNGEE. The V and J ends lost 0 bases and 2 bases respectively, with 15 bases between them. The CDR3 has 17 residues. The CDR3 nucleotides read TGTGCCAGCAGCGTAGGGGGGACACCTTCTCCCTACAATGAGCAGTTCTTC. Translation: CASSVGGTPSPYNEQFF. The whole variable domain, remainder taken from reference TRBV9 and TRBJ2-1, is DSGVTQTPKHLITATGQRVTLRCSPRSGDLSVYWYQQSLDQGLQFLIQYYNGEERAKGNILERFSAQQFPDLHSELNLSSLELGDSALYFCASSVGGTPSPYNEQFFGPGTRLTVL.

CDR3: CASSLVSPNEQFF. The CDR3 DNA reads TGTGCCAGCAGCTTAGTTAGTCCTAATGAGCAGTTCTTC. V usage is TRBV7-9 and J usage is TRBJ2-1; D gene unclear. Germline CDR1 reads SEHNR; CDR2 reads FQNEAQ (reference sequence). The V end lost 1 base, the J end lost 7 bases, and 8 bases lay between the germline ends. This CDR3 is 13 amino acids long. Looking up the rest from reference TRBV7-9 and TRBJ2-1 gives the full variable domain: DTGVSQNPRHKITKRGQNVTFRCDPISEHNRLYWYRQTLGQGPEFLTYFQNEAQLEKSRLLSDRFSAERPKGSFSTLEIQRTEQGDSAMYLCASSLVSPNEQFFGPGTRLTVL.

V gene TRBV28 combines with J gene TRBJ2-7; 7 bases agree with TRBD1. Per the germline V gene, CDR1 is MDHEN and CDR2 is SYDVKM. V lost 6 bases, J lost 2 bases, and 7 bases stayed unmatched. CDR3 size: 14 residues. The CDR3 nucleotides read TGTGCCAGCAGCCCGACAGGGTTTCCCTACGAGCAGTACTTC. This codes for CASSPTGFPYEQYF. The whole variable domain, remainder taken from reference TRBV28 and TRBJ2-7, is DVKVTQSSRYLVKRTGEKVFLECVQDMDHENMFWYRQDPGLGLRLIYFSYDVKMKEKGDIPEGYSVSREKKERFSLILESASTNQTSMYLCASSPTGFPYEQYFGPGTRLTVT.